This is a list of T cell receptor beta chains from one sample in a study of Ad26.COV2.S vaccination and SARS-CoV-2 variants. Profiled with immunoSEQ multiplex PCR; TCRdb holds only in-frame clones, not every one. The sample holds around 300,000 clones, roughly nine tenths seen once. Here the sequenced sample was peripheral blood, taken in a trial of Ad26.COV2.S vaccine versus placebo. The receptors were sampled from a person between 18 and 60 years old who received the Ad26.COV2.S COVID-19 vaccine or a placebo. The CDR3 runs from the conserved cysteine through the conserved F or W. A D gene is named only where the DNA matches it firmly. Clone size is given for some rows only: seen once, a few or many times, or a class if the clone is expanded.

D,J,V,size,CDR3,DNA
TRBD1,TRBJ1-2,TRBV18,.,CASSPGQGGEYGYTF,TGTGCCAGCTCACCCGGGCAGGGGGGCGAATATGGCTACACCTTC
TRBD2,TRBJ2-1,TRBV2,once,CASFLRGLAGEGEQFF,TGTGCCAGTTTTCTACGAGGCCTAGCGGGAGAGGGCGAGCAGTTCTTC
.,TRBJ1-2,TRBV2,.,CASILTKLDYGYTF,TGTGCCAGCATCTTGACCAAATTGGACTATGGCTACACCTTC
TRBD2,TRBJ2-1,TRBV4-1,.,CASSRWTSGGALMINEQFF,TGCGCCAGCAGCCGATGGACTAGCGGGGGGGCTCTTATGATCAATGAGCAGTTCTTC
.,TRBJ2-7,TRBV12-3/TRBV12-4,.,CASSFGLEQYF,TGTGCCAGCAGTTTCGGTTTGGAGCAGTACTTC
.,TRBJ1-2,TRBV5-8,.,CASSVQRSYTF,TGTGCCAGCAGCGTTCAGCGGAGCTACACCTTC
.,TRBJ2-1,TRBV11-3,few,CASSDFYNEQFF,TGTGCCAGCAGTGACTTCTACAATGAGCAGTTCTTC
TRBD1,TRBJ1-5,TRBV9,.,CASSDGTGNQPQHF,TGTGCCAGCAGCGACGGGACAGGAAATCAGCCCCAGCATTTT
TRBD2,TRBJ2-3,TRBV4-1,.,CASSQGAGGTDTQYF,TGCGCCAGCAGCCAAGGGGCGGGAGGTACAGATACGCAGTATTTT
.,TRBJ1-2,TRBV4-1,.,CASSQDAQANRLYGYTF,TGCGCCAGCAGCCAAGACGCCCAGGCTAACCGACTCTATGGCTACACCTTC
.,TRBJ2-3,TRBV5-6,.,CASSLGALPDTQYF,TGTGCCAGCAGCTTGGGGGCGCTACCAGATACGCAGTATTTT
.,TRBJ1-2,TRBV7-2,.,CASSQKELRGQGYTF,TGTGCCAGCAGTCAAAAAGAACTCAGGGGTCAAGGCTACACCTTC
.,TRBJ2-7,TRBV4-1,.,CASSPTGPVGQYF,TGCGCCAGCAGCCCGACAGGTCCGGTAGGGCAGTACTTC
.,TRBJ2-2,TRBV10-3,.,CATASENTGELFF,TGTGCCACCGCTAGCGAGAACACCGGGGAGCTGTTTTTT
.,TRBJ1-5,TRBV4-1,.,CASSQVPGPLTSNQPQHF,TGCGCCAGCAGCCAAGTTCCGGGACCCCTCACGAGCAATCAGCCCCAGCATTTT
.,TRBJ2-1,TRBV6-5,.,CASTQTRAEQFF,TGTGCCAGCACCCAGACTAGAGCTGAGCAGTTCTTC
.,TRBJ2-3,TRBV18,.,CASSEHFTDTQYF,TGTGCCAGCTCAGAGCACTTCACAGATACGCAGTATTTT
TRBD2,TRBJ2-1,TRBV11-2,few,CASSHTLAGSYNEQFF,TGTGCCAGCAGCCACACACTAGCGGGCTCCTACAATGAGCAGTTCTTC
.,TRBJ1-1,TRBV5-1,.,CASSGIGNTEAFF,TGCGCCAGCAGCGGCATCGGTAACACTGAAGCTTTCTTT
.,TRBJ2-7,TRBV27,.,CASNYGAMSSYEQYF,TGTGCCAGCAACTATGGAGCCATGAGCTCCTACGAGCAGTACTTC
.,TRBJ1-2,TRBV29-1,.,CSVGENYGYTF,TGCAGCGTGGGGGAAAACTATGGCTACACCTTC
.,TRBJ2-7,TRBV5-1,.,CASKVGQTYEQYF,TGCGCCTCAAAGGTAGGACAGACCTACGAGCAGTACTTC
.,TRBJ1-2,TRBV4-1,once,CASSQGVARVDYGYTF,TGCGCCAGCAGCCAAGGTGTGGCGAGGGTGGACTATGGCTACACCTTC
TRBD2,TRBJ2-1,TRBV6-6,.,CASSKGLAGGNEQFF,TGTGCCAGCAGTAAGGGACTAGCGGGGGGTAATGAGCAGTTCTTC
.,TRBJ2-1,TRBV12-3/TRBV12-4,.,CASQIADEQFF,TGTGCCAGTCAAATTGCTGATGAGCAGTTCTTC
TRBD2,TRBJ2-1,TRBV25-1,once,CASSDMGLHNEQFF,TGTGCCAGCAGTGATATGGGACTACACAATGAGCAGTTCTTC
.,TRBJ1-2,TRBV27,.,CASSLSKGSTYGYTF,TGTGCCAGCAGTTTATCGAAGGGCAGCACCTATGGCTACACCTTC
TRBD1,TRBJ1-1,TRBV3-1/TRBV3-2,.,CASRGTGGTEAFF,TGTGCCAGCAGAGGGACAGGGGGCACTGAAGCTTTCTTT
.,TRBJ1-6,TRBV10-2,.,CASRTDTSSYNSPLHF,TGCGCCAGCAGGACGGACACGAGCTCCTATAATTCACCCCTCCACTTT
.,TRBJ1-1,TRBV2,.,CASREGTEAFF,TGTGCCAGCAGAGAAGGCACTGAAGCTTTCTTT
.,TRBJ1-1,TRBV6-5,.,CASSYDVKGAEAFF,TGTGCCAGCAGTTATGACGTTAAGGGGGCTGAAGCTTTCTTT
.,TRBJ2-5,TRBV5-1,.,CASSFSMGRAPQETQYF,TGCGCCAGCAGCTTTTCGATGGGACGAGCACCCCAAGAGACCCAGTACTTC
TRBD1,TRBJ1-2,TRBV4-1,.,CASSRGTALGNYGYTF,TGCGCCAGCAGCCGAGGGACAGCCCTGGGAAACTATGGCTACACCTTC
.,TRBJ1-5,TRBV10-3,.,CAISAEGNQPQHF,TGTGCCATCAGTGCGGAGGGGAATCAGCCCCAGCATTTT
TRBD2,TRBJ2-1,TRBV7-7,few,CASSPSAGAGSEQFF,TGTGCCAGCAGCCCCTCAGCGGGAGCAGGGAGTGAGCAGTTCTTC
.,TRBJ2-5,TRBV18,.,CASSPGASEETQYF,TGTGCCAGCTCACCAGGGGCGTCCGAAGAGACCCAGTACTTC
TRBD1,TRBJ1-2,TRBV9,.,CASSVEGLEVRGQNYGYTF,TGTGCCAGCAGCGTGGAAGGGCTGGAGGTCCGGGGACAGAACTATGGCTACACCTTC
.,TRBJ2-3,TRBV10-3,.,CAIAPGSSTDTQYF,TGTGCCATCGCCCCAGGGTCTAGCACAGATACGCAGTATTTT
.,TRBJ2-5,TRBV2,.,CASSPDGLVETQYF,TGTGCCAGCAGCCCGGACGGATTGGTGGAGACCCAGTACTTC
TRBD1,TRBJ2-3,TRBV11-3,.,CASSLEDDRVTDTQYF,TGTGCCAGCAGCTTAGAGGATGACAGGGTCACAGATACGCAGTATTTT
TRBD1,TRBJ1-1,TRBV6-2/TRBV6-3,.,CASSLGTGKDTEAFF,TGTGCCAGCAGTTTAGGGACAGGGAAGGACACTGAAGCTTTCTTT
.,TRBJ2-1,TRBV13,.,CASSPKGVNNEQFF,TGTGCCAGCAGCCCAAAAGGGGTAAACAATGAGCAGTTCTTC
.,TRBJ1-1,TRBV15,.,CATSRDLAGTEAFF,TGTGCCACCAGCAGAGATCTGGCAGGAACTGAAGCTTTCTTT
TRBD2,TRBJ2-7,TRBV7-6,.,CASSLGNGLGPYEQYF,TGTGCCAGCAGCTTGGGTAATGGACTAGGGCCCTACGAGCAGTACTTC
.,TRBJ1-2,TRBV9,once,CASSGTYGYTF,TGTGCCAGCAGCGGGACGTATGGCTACACCTTC
TRBD2,TRBJ2-1,TRBV5-1,.,CASSFAPLAGGGNEQFF,TGCGCCAGCAGTTTTGCCCCTTTAGCGGGAGGAGGCAATGAGCAGTTCTTC
.,TRBJ2-2,TRBV3-1/TRBV3-2,.,CASRPNTGELFF,TGTGCCAGCAGGCCAAACACCGGGGAGCTGTTTTTT
.,TRBJ1-1,TRBV19,.,CASGKTGAKREAFF,TGTGCCAGTGGGAAAACCGGCGCAAAGAGAGAAGCTTTCTTT
.,TRBJ1-4,TRBV10-2,.,CASRGEIGEKLFF,TGCGCCAGCAGAGGGGAGATCGGTGAAAAACTGTTTTTT
TRBD1,TRBJ2-3,TRBV29-1,.,CSVEHPGGSTGGFGDTQYF,TGCAGCGTTGAACACCCCGGAGGGTCGACAGGGGGCTTCGGAGATACGCAGTATTTT
.,TRBJ2-2,TRBV19,.,CASSISAPNTGELFF,TGTGCCAGTAGTATATCGGCACCGAACACCGGGGAGCTGTTTTTT
.,TRBJ1-4,TRBV5-1,.,CASSPRALAPNEKLFF,TGCGCCAGCAGCCCTCGGGCACTGGCTCCTAATGAAAAACTGTTTTTT
.,TRBJ2-6,TRBV10-3,.,CAIRGDLAAGANVLTF,TGTGCCATCAGGGGGGACCTGGCGGCCGGGGCCAACGTCCTGACTTTC
TRBD1,TRBJ1-1,TRBV29-1,.,CSVDVRDRAAWITEAFF,TGCAGCGTTGATGTACGGGACAGGGCCGCGTGGATCACTGAAGCTTTCTTT
TRBD1,TRBJ1-1,TRBV6-6,.,CASSYGQGAEAFF,TGTGCCAGCAGTTATGGGCAGGGGGCTGAAGCTTTCTTT
.,TRBJ1-3,TRBV4-3,.,CASSQDGGAGNTIYF,TGCGCCAGCAGCCAAGATGGCGGGGCTGGAAACACCATATATTTT
.,TRBJ2-7,TRBV18,.,CASSGDGSYEQYF,TGTGCCAGCTCCGGCGACGGCTCCTACGAGCAGTACTTC
.,TRBJ2-1,TRBV9,.,CASSVERENEQFF,TGTGCCAGCAGCGTCGAGCGAGAAAATGAGCAGTTCTTC